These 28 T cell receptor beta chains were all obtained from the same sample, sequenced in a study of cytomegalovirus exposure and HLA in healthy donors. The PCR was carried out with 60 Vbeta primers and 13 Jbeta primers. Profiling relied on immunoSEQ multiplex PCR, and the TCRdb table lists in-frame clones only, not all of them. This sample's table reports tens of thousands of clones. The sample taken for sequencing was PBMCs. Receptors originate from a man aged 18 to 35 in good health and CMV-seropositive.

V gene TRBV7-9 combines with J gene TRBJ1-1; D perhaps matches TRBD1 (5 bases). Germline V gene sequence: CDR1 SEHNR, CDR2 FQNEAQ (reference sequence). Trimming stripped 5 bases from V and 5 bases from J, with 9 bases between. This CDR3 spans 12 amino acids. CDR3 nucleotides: TGTGCCAGCAGCAAAGGGGTAACTGAAGCTTTCTTT. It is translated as CASSKGVTEAFF.

The CDR3 nucleotides are TGTGCCAGCAGCTTTGGACAGGGACCCCAAGAGACCCAGTACTTC. Its protein is CASSFGQGPQETQYF. This rearrangement joins TRBV11-2 to TRBJ2-5, with TRBD1 matching over 8 bases. The CDR3 is 15 amino acids. Germline loops: CDR1 SGHAT, CDR2 FQNNGV. Trimming removed 3 bases from V and 1 base from J; junction bases left unmatched: 4.

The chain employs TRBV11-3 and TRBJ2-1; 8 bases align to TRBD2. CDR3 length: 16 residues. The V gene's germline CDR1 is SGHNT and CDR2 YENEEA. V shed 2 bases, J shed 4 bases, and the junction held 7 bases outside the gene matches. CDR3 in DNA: TGTGCCAGCAGCTTAAGGGCTAGCGGGCTATACAATGAGCAGTTCTTC. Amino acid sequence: CASSLRASGLYNEQFF.

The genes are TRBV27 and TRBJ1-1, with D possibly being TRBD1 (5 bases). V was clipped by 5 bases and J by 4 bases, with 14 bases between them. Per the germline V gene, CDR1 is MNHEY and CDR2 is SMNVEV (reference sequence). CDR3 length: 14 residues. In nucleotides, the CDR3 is TGTGCCAGCAGTACGGACCCCAGGGTCACTGAAGCTTTCTTT. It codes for CASSTDPRVTEAFF.

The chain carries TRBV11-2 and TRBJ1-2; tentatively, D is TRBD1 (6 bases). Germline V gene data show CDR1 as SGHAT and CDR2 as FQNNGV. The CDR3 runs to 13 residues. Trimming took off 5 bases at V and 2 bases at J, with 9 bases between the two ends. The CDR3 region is CASSPQGNYGYTF. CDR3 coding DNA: TGTGCCAGCAGCCCACAGGGAAACTATGGCTACACCTTC.

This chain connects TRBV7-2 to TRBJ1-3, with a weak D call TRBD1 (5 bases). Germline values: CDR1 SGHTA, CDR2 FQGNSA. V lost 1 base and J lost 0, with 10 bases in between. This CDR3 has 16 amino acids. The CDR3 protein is CASSLGGGSSGNTIYF. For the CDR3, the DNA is TGTGCCAGCAGCTTAGGGGGGGGAAGCTCTGGAAACACCATATATTTT.

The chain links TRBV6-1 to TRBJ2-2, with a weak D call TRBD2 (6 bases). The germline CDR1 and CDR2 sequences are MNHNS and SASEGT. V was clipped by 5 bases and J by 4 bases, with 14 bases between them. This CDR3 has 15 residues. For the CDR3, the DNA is TGTGCCAGCAGTACCGGTGGGGGGATCACCGGGGAGCTGTTTTTT. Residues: CASSTGGGITGELFF.

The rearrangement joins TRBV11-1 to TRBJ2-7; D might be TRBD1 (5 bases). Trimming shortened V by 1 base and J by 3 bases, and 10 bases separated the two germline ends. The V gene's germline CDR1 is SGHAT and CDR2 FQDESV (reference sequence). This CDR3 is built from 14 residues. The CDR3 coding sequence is TGTGCCAGCAGCTTAGAACAGGCCGTCTACGAGCAGTACTTC. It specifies CASSLEQAVYEQYF.

The CDR3 DNA sequence: TGTGCCAGCAGTTTCCCCGACAGGCTCAGCAATCAGCCCCAGCATTTT. Its protein product is CASSFPDRLSNQPQHF. This chain uses TRBV28 with TRBJ1-5; tentatively, D is TRBD1 (6 bases). Trimming stripped 3 bases from V and 1 base from J, with 13 bases between. The CDR3 loop spans 16 amino acids. The germline CDR1 and CDR2 sequences are MDHEN and SYDVKM. The complete variable domain, with remaining parts taken from reference TRBV28 and TRBJ1-5, reads DVKVTQSSRYLVKRTGEKVFLECVQDMDHENMFWYRQDPGLGLRLIYFSYDVKMKEKGDIPEGYSVSREKKERFSLILESASTNQTSMYLCASSFPDRLSNQPQHFGDGTRLSIL.

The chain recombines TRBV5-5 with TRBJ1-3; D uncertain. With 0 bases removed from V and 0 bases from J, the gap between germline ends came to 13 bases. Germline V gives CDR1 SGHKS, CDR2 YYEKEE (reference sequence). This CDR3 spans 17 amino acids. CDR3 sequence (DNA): TGTGCCAGCAGCTTGGAACAGCCCCAGACCTCTGGAAACACCATATATTTT. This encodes CASSLEQPQTSGNTIYF.

CDR3 coding DNA: TGTGCCAGCAGCTTAGCCAACGGAGCTGCTTTCTTT. This encodes CASSLANGAAFF. This rearrangement joins TRBV7-9 to TRBJ1-1, with D unresolved. V was shortened by 0 bases and J by 11 bases, with 10 bases between the two germline ends. CDR1 is SEHNR, CDR2 FQNEAQ, per germline (reference sequence). CDR3 length equals 12 residues.

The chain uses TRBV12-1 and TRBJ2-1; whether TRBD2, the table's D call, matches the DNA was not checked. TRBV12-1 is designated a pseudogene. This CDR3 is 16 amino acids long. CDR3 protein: CASSFPSGLAHNEQFF. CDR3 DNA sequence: TGTGCCAGCAGCTTCCCCTCGGGACTAGCTCACAATGAGCAGTTCTTC.

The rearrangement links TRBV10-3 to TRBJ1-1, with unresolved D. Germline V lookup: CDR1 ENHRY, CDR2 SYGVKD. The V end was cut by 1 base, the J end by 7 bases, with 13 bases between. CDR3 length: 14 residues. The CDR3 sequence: CAISEWRGTVEAFF. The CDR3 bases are TGTGCCATCAGTGAGTGGCGGGGAACAGTTGAAGCTTTCTTT.

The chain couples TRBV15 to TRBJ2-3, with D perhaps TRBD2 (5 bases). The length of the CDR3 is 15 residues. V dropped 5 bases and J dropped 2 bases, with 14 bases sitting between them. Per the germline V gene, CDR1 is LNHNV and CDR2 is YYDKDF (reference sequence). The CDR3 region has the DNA TGTGCCACCAGCTCCCCGGACTCCGCCACAGATACGCAGTATTTT. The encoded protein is CATSSPDSATDTQYF.

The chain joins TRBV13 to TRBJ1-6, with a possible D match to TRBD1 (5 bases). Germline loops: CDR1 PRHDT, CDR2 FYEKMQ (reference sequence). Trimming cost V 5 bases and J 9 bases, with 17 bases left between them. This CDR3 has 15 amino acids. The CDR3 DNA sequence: TGTGCCAGCAGCAAGGGACTGACTATTAGTTCACCCCTCCACTTT. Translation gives CASSKGLTISSPLHF.

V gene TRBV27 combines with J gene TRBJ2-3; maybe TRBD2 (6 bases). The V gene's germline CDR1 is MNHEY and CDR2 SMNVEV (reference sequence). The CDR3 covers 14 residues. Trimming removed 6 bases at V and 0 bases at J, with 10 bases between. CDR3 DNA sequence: TGTGCCAGCAGGCGGGACCCTAGCACAGATACGCAGTATTTT. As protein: CASRRDPSTDTQYF.

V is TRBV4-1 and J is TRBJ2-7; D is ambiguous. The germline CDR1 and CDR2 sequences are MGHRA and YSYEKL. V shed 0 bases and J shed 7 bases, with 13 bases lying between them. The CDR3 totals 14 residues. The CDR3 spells CASSQDPGLREQYF. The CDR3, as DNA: TGCGCCAGCAGCCAAGATCCAGGTCTACGAGAGCAGTACTTC.

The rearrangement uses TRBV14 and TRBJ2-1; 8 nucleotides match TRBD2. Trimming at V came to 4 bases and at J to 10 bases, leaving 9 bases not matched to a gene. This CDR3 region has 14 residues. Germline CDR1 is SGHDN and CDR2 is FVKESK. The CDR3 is CASSPTSVVGEQFF. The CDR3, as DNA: TGTGCCAGCAGCCCGACTAGCGTGGTAGGGGAGCAGTTCTTC.

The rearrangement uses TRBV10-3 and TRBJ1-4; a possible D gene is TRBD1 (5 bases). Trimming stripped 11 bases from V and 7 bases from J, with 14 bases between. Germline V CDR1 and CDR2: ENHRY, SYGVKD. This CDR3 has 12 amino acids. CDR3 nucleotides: TGTGCCGTCGGGACTCCTGGTGAAAAACTGTTTTTT. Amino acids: CAVGTPGEKLFF.

CDR3 nucleotides: TGTGCCACGGGTAGAGGGAGAGCTTTCTTT. It is translated as CATGRGRAFF. The V call is TRBV6-6, the J call TRBJ1-1; D unclear. There are 10 residues in the CDR3. In germline, CDR1 is MNHNY, CDR2 SVGAGI (reference sequence). V was clipped by 10 bases and J by 10 bases, with 13 bases between them.

DNA for the CDR3: TGTGCCAGCAGAACCGAGGGAAAACTGTTTTTT. Its translation is CASRTEGKLFF. This chain joins TRBV27 and TRBJ1-4; the D is unclear. Germline CDR1 reads MNHEY; CDR2 reads SMNVEV (reference sequence). This CDR3 spans 11 amino acids. V was clipped by 6 bases and J by 10 bases, with 9 bases between them.

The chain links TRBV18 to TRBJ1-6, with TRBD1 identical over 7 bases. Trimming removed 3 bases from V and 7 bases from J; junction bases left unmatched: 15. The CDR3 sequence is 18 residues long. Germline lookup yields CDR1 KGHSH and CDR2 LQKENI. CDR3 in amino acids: CASSPIIKWGQQNSPLHF. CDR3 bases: TGTGCCAGCTCACCGATCATAAAATGGGGACAGCAGAATTCACCCCTCCACTTT. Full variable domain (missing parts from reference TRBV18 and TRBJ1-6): NAGVMQNPRHLVRRRGQEARLRCSPMKGHSHVYWYRQLPEEGLKFMVYLQKENIIDESGMPKERFSAEFPKEGPSILRIQQVVRGDSAAYFCASSPIIKWGQQNSPLHFGNGTRLTVT.

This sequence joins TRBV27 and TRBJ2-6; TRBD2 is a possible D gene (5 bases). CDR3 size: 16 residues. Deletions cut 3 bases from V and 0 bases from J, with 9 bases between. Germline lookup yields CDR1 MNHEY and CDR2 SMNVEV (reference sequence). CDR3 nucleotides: TGTGCCAGCAGTTTTTTACGGGACTCTGGGGCCAACGTCCTGACTTTC. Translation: CASSFLRDSGANVLTF.

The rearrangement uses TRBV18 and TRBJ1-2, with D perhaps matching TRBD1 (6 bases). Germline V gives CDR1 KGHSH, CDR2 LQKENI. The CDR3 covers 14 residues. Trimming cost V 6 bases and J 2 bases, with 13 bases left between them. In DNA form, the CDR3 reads TGTGCCAGCTCCCCCGGGGGGCAGAACTATGGCTACACCTTC. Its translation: CASSPGGQNYGYTF.

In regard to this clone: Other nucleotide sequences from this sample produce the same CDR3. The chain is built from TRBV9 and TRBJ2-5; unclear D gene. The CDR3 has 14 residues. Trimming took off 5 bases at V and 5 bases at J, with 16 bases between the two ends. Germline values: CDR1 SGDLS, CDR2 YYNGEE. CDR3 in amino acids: CASSLASGHETQYF. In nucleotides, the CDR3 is TGTGCCAGCAGTCTCGCCTCGGGTCACGAGACCCAGTACTTC.

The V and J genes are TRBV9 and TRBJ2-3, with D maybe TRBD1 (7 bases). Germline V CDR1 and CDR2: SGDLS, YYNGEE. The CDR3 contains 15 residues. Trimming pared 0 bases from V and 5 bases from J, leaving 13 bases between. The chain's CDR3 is CASSVEEGARDTQYF. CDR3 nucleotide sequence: TGTGCCAGCAGCGTAGAGGAGGGGGCGAGAGATACGCAGTATTTT.

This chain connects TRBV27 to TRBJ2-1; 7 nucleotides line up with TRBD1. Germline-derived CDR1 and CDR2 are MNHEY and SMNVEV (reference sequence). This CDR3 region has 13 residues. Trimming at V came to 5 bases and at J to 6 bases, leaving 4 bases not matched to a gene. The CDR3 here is CASSPGTVNEQFF. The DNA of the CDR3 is TGTGCCAGCAGTCCCGGGACAGTCAATGAGCAGTTCTTC.

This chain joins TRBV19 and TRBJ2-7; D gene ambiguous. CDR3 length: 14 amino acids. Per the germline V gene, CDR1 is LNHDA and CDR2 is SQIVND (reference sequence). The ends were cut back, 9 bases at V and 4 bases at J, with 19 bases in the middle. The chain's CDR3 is CASSAGPSGYEQYF. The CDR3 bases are TGTGCCAGCAGCGCCGGTCCCAGTGGGTACGAGCAGTACTTC.